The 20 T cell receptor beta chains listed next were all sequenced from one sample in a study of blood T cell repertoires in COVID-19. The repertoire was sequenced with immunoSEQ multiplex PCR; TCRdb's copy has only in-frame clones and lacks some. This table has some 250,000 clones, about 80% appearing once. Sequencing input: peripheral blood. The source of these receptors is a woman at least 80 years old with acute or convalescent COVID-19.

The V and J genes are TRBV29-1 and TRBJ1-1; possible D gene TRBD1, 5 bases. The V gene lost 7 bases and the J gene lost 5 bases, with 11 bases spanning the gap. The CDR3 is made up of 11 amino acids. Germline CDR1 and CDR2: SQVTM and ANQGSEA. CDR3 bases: TGCAGCGGTGACAGAGGGACTGAAGCTTTCTTT. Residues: CSGDRGTEAFF. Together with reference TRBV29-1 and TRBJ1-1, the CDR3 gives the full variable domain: SAVISQKPSRDICQRGTSLTIQCQVDSQVTMMFWYRQQPGQSLTLIATANQGSEATYESGFVIDKFPISRPNLTFSTLTVSNMSPEDSSIYLCSGDRGTEAFFGQGTRLTVV.

The CDR3 spells CAISDATGYEQYF. CDR3 in DNA: TGTGCCATCAGTGACGCAACAGGCTACGAGCAGTACTTC. The V gene is TRBV10-3, the J gene TRBJ2-7; TRBD1 is a possible D gene (5 bases). Deletions cut 3 bases from V and 3 bases from J, with 9 bases between. This CDR3 has 13 residues. Germline V gene data show CDR1 as ENHRY and CDR2 as SYGVKD.

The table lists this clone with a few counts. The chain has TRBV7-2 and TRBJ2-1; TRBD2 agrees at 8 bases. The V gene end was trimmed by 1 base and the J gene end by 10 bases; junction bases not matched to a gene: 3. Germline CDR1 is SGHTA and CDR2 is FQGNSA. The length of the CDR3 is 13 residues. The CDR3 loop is CASSLGGTREQFF. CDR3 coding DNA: TGTGCCAGCAGCTTAGGCGGGACTAGAGAGCAGTTCTTC. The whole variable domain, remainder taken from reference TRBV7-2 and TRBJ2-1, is GAGVSQSPSNKVTEKGKDVELRCDPISGHTALYWYRQSLGQGLEFLIYFQGNSAPDKSGLPSDRFSAERTGGSVSTLTIQRTQQEDSAVYLCASSLGGTREQFFGPGTRLTVL.

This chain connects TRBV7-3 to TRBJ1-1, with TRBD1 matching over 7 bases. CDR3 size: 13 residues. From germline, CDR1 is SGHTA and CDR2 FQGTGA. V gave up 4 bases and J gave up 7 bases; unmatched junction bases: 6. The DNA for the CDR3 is TGTGCCAGCAGCTCCACGAGACAGGGTGAAGCTTTCTTT. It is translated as CASSSTRQGEAFF.

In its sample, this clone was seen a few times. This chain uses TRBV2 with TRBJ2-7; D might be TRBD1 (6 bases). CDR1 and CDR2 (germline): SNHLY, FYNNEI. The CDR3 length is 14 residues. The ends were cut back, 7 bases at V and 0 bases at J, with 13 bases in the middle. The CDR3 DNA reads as TGTGCCAGCATGGGGACATGGGGCTCCTACGAGCAGTACTTC. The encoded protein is CASMGTWGSYEQYF. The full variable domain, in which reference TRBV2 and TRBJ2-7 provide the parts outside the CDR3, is EPEVTQTPSHQVTQMGQEVILRCVPISNHLYFYWYRQILGQKVEFLVSFYNNEISEKSEIFDDQFSVERPDGSNFTLKIRSTKLEDSAMYFCASMGTWGSYEQYFGPGTRLTVT.

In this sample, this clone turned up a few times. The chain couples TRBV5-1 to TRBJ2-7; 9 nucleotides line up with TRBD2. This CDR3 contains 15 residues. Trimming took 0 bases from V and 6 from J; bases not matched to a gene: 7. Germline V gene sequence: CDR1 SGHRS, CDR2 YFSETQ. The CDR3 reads CASSLAAGGLGEQYF. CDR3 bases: TGCGCCAGCAGCTTGGCAGCGGGGGGATTGGGCGAGCAGTACTTC.

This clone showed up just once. DNA for the CDR3: TGTGCCAGCAGCGTAGGGATGGAAAGAGAGGGCTATGGCTACACCTTC. Amino acids: CASSVGMEREGYGYTF. The genes are TRBV9 and TRBJ1-2; no clear D. Trimming removed 0 bases at V and 4 bases at J, with 16 bases between. This CDR3 is built from 16 residues. Germline V gene lookup returns CDR1 SGDLS and CDR2 YYNGEE.

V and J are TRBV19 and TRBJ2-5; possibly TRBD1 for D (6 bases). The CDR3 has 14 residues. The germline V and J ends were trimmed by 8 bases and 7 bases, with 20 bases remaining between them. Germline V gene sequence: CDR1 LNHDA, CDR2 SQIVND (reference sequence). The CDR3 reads CASGSRDTGGTQYF. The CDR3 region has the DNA TGTGCCAGTGGGTCGAGGGACACCGGAGGGACCCAGTACTTC.

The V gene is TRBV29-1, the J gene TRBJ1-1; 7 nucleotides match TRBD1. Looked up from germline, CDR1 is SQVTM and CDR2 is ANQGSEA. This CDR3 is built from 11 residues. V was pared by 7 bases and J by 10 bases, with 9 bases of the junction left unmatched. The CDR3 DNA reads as TGCAGCGCTGCTAGGGGGCTCGGAGCTTTCTTT. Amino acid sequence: CSAARGLGAFF.

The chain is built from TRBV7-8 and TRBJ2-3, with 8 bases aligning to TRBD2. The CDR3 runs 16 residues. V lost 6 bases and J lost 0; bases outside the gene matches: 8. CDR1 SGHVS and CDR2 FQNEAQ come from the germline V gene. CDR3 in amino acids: CASSRRGGLSTDTQYF. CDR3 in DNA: TGTGCCAGCAGTCGTCGGGGGGGCCTCAGCACAGATACGCAGTATTTT.

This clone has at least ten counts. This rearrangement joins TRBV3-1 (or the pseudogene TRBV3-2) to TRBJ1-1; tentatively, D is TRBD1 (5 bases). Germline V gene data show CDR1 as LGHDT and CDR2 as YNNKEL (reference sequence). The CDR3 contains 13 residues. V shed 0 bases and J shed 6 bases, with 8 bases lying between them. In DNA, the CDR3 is TGTGCCAGCAGCCAAGATATGACAGCTGAAGCTTTCTTT. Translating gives CASSQDMTAEAFF.

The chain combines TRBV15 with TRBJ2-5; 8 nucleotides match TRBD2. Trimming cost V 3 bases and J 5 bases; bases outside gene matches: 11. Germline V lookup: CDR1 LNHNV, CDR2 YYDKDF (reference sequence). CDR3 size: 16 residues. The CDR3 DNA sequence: TGTGCCACCAGCAGTAGTAGCGGGGTCGGTGGCGAGACCCAGTACTTC. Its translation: CATSSSSGVGGETQYF. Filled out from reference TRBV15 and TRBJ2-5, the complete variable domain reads DAMVIQNPRYQVTQFGKPVTLSCSQTLNHNVMYWYQQKSSQAPKLLFHYYDKDFNNEADTPDNFQSRRPNTSFCFLDIRSPGLGDTAMYLCATSSSSGVGGETQYFGPGTRLLVL.

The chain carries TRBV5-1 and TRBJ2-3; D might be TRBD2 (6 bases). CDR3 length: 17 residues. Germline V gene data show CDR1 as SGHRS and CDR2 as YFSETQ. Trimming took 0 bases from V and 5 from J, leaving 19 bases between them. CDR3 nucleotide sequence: TGCGCCAGCAGCTTGGCACTTATGGGGACTCTTGGAGATACGCAGTATTTT. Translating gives CASSLALMGTLGDTQYF. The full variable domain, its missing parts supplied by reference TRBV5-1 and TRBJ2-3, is KAGVTQTPRYLIKTRGQQVTLSCSPISGHRSVSWYQQTPGQGLQFLFEYFSETQRNKGNFPGRFSGRQFSNSRSEMNVSTLELGDSALYLCASSLALMGTLGDTQYFGPGTRLTVL.

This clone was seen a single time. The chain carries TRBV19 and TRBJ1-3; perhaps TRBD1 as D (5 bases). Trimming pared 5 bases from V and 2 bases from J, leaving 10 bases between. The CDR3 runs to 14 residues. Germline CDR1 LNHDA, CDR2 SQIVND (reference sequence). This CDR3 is CASSFRAAGNTIYF. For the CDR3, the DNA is TGTGCCAGTAGTTTCAGGGCGGCTGGAAACACCATATATTTT.

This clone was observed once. The DNA for the CDR3 is TGCGCCAGCAGCCCCCCTGGAACAGGGTTTGCTTTCTTT. It encodes CASSPPGTGFAFF. The chain recombines TRBV4-1 with TRBJ1-1, with a weak D call TRBD1 (6 bases). Looked up from germline, CDR1 is MGHRA and CDR2 is YSYEKL. Trimming cost V 4 bases and J 11 bases, with 17 bases left between them. The CDR3 sequence is 13 residues long.

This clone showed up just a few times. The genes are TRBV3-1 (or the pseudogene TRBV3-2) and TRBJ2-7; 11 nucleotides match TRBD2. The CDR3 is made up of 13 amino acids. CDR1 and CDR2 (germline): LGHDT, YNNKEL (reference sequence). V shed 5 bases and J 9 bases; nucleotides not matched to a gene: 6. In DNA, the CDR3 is TGTGCCAGCAGCTCCGGGACTAGCGGAAGGCAGTACTTC. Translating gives CASSSGTSGRQYF.

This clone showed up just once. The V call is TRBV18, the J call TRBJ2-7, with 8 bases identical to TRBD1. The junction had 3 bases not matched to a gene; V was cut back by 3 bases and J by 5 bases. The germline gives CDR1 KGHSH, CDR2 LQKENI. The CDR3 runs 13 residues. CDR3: CASSPDRVHEQYF. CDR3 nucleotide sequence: TGTGCCAGCTCACCGGACAGGGTCCACGAGCAGTACTTC.

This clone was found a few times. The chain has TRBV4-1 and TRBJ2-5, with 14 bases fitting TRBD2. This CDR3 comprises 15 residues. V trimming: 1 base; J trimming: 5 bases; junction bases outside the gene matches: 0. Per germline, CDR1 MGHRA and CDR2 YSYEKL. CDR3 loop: CASSQGTSGRETQYF. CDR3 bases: TGCGCCAGCAGCCAAGGGACTAGCGGGAGGGAGACCCAGTACTTC.

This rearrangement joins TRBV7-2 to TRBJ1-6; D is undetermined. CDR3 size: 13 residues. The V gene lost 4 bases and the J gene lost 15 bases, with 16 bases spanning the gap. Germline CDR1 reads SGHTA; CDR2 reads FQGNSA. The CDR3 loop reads CASSSDGVGNLHF. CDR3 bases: TGTGCCAGCAGCTCAGACGGGGTGGGGAACCTCCACTTT.

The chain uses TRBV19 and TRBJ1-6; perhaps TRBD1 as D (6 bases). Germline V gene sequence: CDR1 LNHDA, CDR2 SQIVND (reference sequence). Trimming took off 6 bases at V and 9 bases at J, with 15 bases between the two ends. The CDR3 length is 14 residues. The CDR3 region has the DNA TGTGCCAGTAGCCAGGGTACAGGGATTTCACCCCTCCACTTT. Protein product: CASSQGTGISPLHF.